Listed here is a single TCR beta chain. Antigen unknown. These data belong to a study of T cells in narcolepsy. On the study more broadly: Enrolled donors included narcolepsy type 1 or type 2 patients and healthy controls. Study findings and constraints: HCRT-specific and TRIB2-specific autoreactive clonotypes appeared among same-patient CSF and blood CD4+ clonotypes. Autoreactive clonotypes reportedly recurred in blood of same and different patients, not controls.

This table comes from immunoSEQ multiplex PCR, and its TCRdb copy is limited to in-frame clones, with some not included. The profile covers roughly 8,100 clones, with around 64% appearing a single time and about a fifth taken by the ten largest. This CDR3 is built from 12 residues. Germline lookup yields CDR1 GTSNPN and CDR2 SVGIG (reference sequence). Trimming shortened V by 8 bases and J by 10 bases, and 20 bases separated the two germline ends. This sequence was found in a human donor with narcolepsy. The J gene is TRBJ1-2, the V gene TRBV30; D unresolved. Sequenced material: CD45RA- memory CD8+ T cells from PBMCs. CDR3 sequence (DNA): TGTGCCGAGGTGGAGTCGGGAATAGACTACACCTTC. As protein: CAEVESGIDYTF. Variable domain in full (rest from reference TRBV30 and TRBJ1-2): SQTIHQWPATLVQPVGSPLSLECTVEGTSNPNLYWYRQAAGRGLQLLFYSVGIGQISSEVPQNLSASRPQDRQFILSSKKLLLSDSGFYLCAEVESGIDYTFGSGTRLTVV.